These T cell receptor beta chains were read from a single sample in a study of T cells after yellow fever vaccination. TCRdb re-called the 5' RACE reads with MiXCR, one entry per CDR3 protein. The top ten hold more than 0.75% of the sample, which has 20,000 to 25,000 distinct CDR3 sequences, less than 4% seen once. The sample in question was PBMCs, either bulk or a sorted T-cell subset (CD4+, CD8+, memory, or dextramer-sorted; not recorded which), obtained around 45 days after the first yellow fever vaccination. These TCRs come from a man younger than 35 who received the YFV17D yellow fever vaccine. CDR3s include the opening cysteine and the closing phenylalanine or tryptophan. The D gene is left open where the match is weak. Clone sizes are given selectively: once, few, many, or a class where the clone is expanded.

V gene: TRBV20-1; J gene: TRBJ2-7; clone size: many; D gene: NA; CDR3 protein: CSASSSGDTYEQYF; CDR3 DNA: TGCAGTGCTAGCTCTTCGGGGGACACCTACGAGCAGTACTTC
V gene: TRBV5-6; J gene: TRBJ1-2; clone size: many; D gene: NA; CDR3 protein: CASSLAASVGQFLNYGYTF; CDR3 DNA: TGTGCCAGCAGCTTGGCGGCTTCAGTGGGGCAATTCCTAAACTATGGCTACACCTTC
V gene: TRBV5-1; J gene: TRBJ2-7; clone size: medium-sized; D gene: NA; CDR3 protein: CASSLDRVEQYF; CDR3 DNA: TGCGCCAGCAGCTTGGACCGGGTCGAGCAGTACTTC
V gene: TRBV10-3; J gene: TRBJ2-5; clone size: many; D gene: NA; CDR3 protein: CAISESQGGETQYF; CDR3 DNA: TGTGCCATCAGTGAGTCCCAGGGTGGAGAGACCCAGTACTTC
V gene: TRBV3-1; J gene: TRBJ1-1; clone size: many; D gene: NA; CDR3 protein: CASSQVWGLTEAFF; CDR3 DNA: TGTGCCAGCAGCCAAGTTTGGGGCCTCACTGAAGCTTTCTTT
V gene: TRBV7-2; J gene: TRBJ2-7; clone size: many; D gene: NA; CDR3 protein: CASSTTPSYEQYF; CDR3 DNA: TGTGCCAGCAGCACGACACCGTCCTACGAGCAGTACTTC
V gene: TRBV7-3; J gene: TRBJ2-1; clone size: many; D gene: NA; CDR3 protein: CASSLIGSRAPEQFF; CDR3 DNA: TGTGCCAGCAGCTTAATTGGGTCGAGGGCCCCAGAGCAGTTCTTC
V gene: TRBV11-3; J gene: TRBJ2-7; clone size: NA; D gene: NA; CDR3 protein: CASSLDNGDEQYF; CDR3 DNA: TGTGCCAGCAGCTTAGATAACGGAGACGAGCAGTACTTC
V gene: TRBV19; J gene: TRBJ2-5; clone size: many; D gene: TRBD2; CDR3 protein: CASSMGLTYQETQYF; CDR3 DNA: TGTGCCAGTAGTATGGGACTAACCTACCAAGAGACCCAGTACTTC
V gene: TRBV12-3/TRBV12-4; J gene: TRBJ1-1; clone size: many; D gene: NA; CDR3 protein: CASSFHPPYRNTEAFF; CDR3 DNA: TGTGCCAGCAGTTTTCACCCCCCTTACCGGAACACTGAAGCTTTCTTT
V gene: TRBV20-1; J gene: TRBJ1-4; clone size: NA; D gene: NA; CDR3 protein: CSARTPGQYEKLFF; CDR3 DNA: TGCAGTGCTAGAACCCCGGGACAATACGAAAAACTGTTTTTT
V gene: TRBV18; J gene: TRBJ1-1; clone size: many; D gene: TRBD1; CDR3 protein: CASSLAGTGVTEAFF; CDR3 DNA: TGTGCCAGCTCACTCGCCGGGACAGGGGTTACTGAAGCTTTCTTT
V gene: TRBV5-1; J gene: TRBJ1-3; clone size: many; D gene: NA; CDR3 protein: CASRDGDSGNTIYF; CDR3 DNA: TGCGCCAGCAGGGACGGAGACTCTGGAAACACCATATATTTT
V gene: TRBV20-1; J gene: TRBJ1-6; clone size: many; D gene: NA; CDR3 protein: CSARREASNSPLHF; CDR3 DNA: TGCAGTGCTAGGCGTGAGGCCTCTAATTCACCCCTCCACTTT
V gene: TRBV7-2; J gene: TRBJ1-2; clone size: many; D gene: TRBD1; CDR3 protein: CASSLPTGGYGYTF; CDR3 DNA: TGTGCCAGCAGCTTACCGACAGGGGGCTATGGCTACACCTTC
V gene: TRBV24-1; J gene: TRBJ1-5; clone size: few; D gene: TRBD1; CDR3 protein: CATSEATAGTGDQPQHF; CDR3 DNA: TGTGCCACCAGTGAAGCCACCGCCGGGACAGGGGATCAGCCCCAGCATTTT
V gene: TRBV20-1; J gene: TRBJ2-1; clone size: NA; D gene: TRBD2; CDR3 protein: CCARSPAGAHHNEQFF; CDR3 DNA: TGCTGTGCTAGAAGTCCAGCGGGGGCCCACCACAATGAGCAGTTCTTC
V gene: TRBV6-1; J gene: TRBJ2-5; clone size: many; D gene: TRBD2; CDR3 protein: CASSQGLAEETQYF; CDR3 DNA: TGTGCCAGCAGTCAGGGACTAGCGGAAGAGACCCAGTACTTC
V gene: TRBV5-6; J gene: TRBJ1-2; clone size: few; D gene: NA; CDR3 protein: CASSLGGLYGYTF; CDR3 DNA: TGTGCCAGCAGCTTGGGAGGGCTCTATGGCTACACCTTC
V gene: TRBV2; J gene: TRBJ1-2; clone size: many; D gene: NA; CDR3 protein: CASSEESGGYGYTF; CDR3 DNA: TGTGCCAGCAGTGAAGAATCAGGCGGCTATGGCTACACCTTC
V gene: TRBV20-1; J gene: TRBJ2-6; clone size: many; D gene: TRBD2; CDR3 protein: CSAREGLAVLSGANVLTF; CDR3 DNA: TGCAGTGCTAGAGAGGGGCTAGCGGTACTCTCTGGGGCCAACGTCCTGACTTTC
V gene: TRBV7-8; J gene: TRBJ1-5; clone size: NA; D gene: TRBD1; CDR3 protein: CASSPGTGANQPQHF; CDR3 DNA: TGTGCCAGCAGCCCAGGGACAGGGGCCAATCAGCCCCAGCATTTT
V gene: TRBV2; J gene: TRBJ1-1; clone size: many; D gene: NA; CDR3 protein: CASGKGTEAFF; CDR3 DNA: TGTGCCAGTGGGAAAGGCACTGAAGCTTTCTTT
V gene: TRBV12-3/TRBV12-4; J gene: TRBJ2-2; clone size: many; D gene: NA; CDR3 protein: CASSPFETGELFF; CDR3 DNA: TGTGCCAGCAGTCCGTTTGAGACCGGGGAGCTGTTTTTT
V gene: TRBV2; J gene: TRBJ2-2; clone size: many; D gene: NA; CDR3 protein: CASSDRNILTGELFF; CDR3 DNA: TGTGCCAGCAGTGATAGGAACATCCTCACCGGGGAGCTGTTTTTT
V gene: TRBV7-3; J gene: TRBJ2-3; clone size: many; D gene: TRBD2; CDR3 protein: CASSLNSRGVRDTQYF; CDR3 DNA: TGTGCCAGCAGCTTAAATTCCCGGGGGGTGAGAGATACGCAGTATTTT
V gene: TRBV29-1; J gene: TRBJ1-1; clone size: many; D gene: NA; CDR3 protein: CSVALLGNTEAFF; CDR3 DNA: TGCAGCGTTGCCCTCTTGGGTAACACTGAAGCTTTCTTT
V gene: TRBV29-1; J gene: TRBJ2-2; clone size: many; D gene: TRBD1; CDR3 protein: CSVEDMGQVELFF; CDR3 DNA: TGCAGCGTTGAAGATATGGGACAGGTGGAGCTGTTTTTT
V gene: TRBV3-1; J gene: TRBJ2-2; clone size: many; D gene: NA; CDR3 protein: CASSQLTWNTGELFF; CDR3 DNA: TGTGCCAGCAGCCAGCTGACATGGAACACCGGGGAGCTGTTTTTT
V gene: TRBV5-1; J gene: TRBJ2-1; clone size: many; D gene: TRBD1; CDR3 protein: CASSLQGRYNEQFF; CDR3 DNA: TGCGCCAGCAGCTTACAGGGGCGATACAATGAGCAGTTCTTC
V gene: TRBV7-2; J gene: TRBJ1-1; clone size: many; D gene: NA; CDR3 protein: CASSLKQGRNTEAFF; CDR3 DNA: TGTGCCAGCAGCCTAAAACAGGGCAGGAACACTGAAGCTTTCTTT
V gene: TRBV19; J gene: TRBJ1-6; clone size: many; D gene: NA; CDR3 protein: CASSRAGEGSPLHF; CDR3 DNA: TGTGCCAGTAGTAGGGCAGGGGAAGGTTCACCCCTCCACTTT
V gene: TRBV12-3/TRBV12-4; J gene: TRBJ2-1; clone size: many; D gene: TRBD2; CDR3 protein: CASSPGGGGLAGPYNEQFF; CDR3 DNA: TGTGCCAGCAGCCCGGGTGGGGGGGGACTAGCGGGCCCCTACAATGAGCAGTTCTTC
V gene: TRBV20-1; J gene: TRBJ2-3; clone size: many; D gene: NA; CDR3 protein: CSAAGVPGESDTQYF; CDR3 DNA: TGCAGTGCTGCCGGAGTCCCCGGGGAATCAGATACGCAGTATTTT